This is a list of T cell receptor beta chains from one sample in a study of blood T cells in healthy people across ages. In TCRdb, the 5' RACE reads were re-called with MiXCR into one record per CDR3 protein. This table holds approximately 730,000 distinct CDR3 sequences, approximately 53% found once. The sequenced sample consisted of blood. These receptors were taken from a man older than 75 in good health. Each CDR3 is given with its conserved first and last residue. The D gene is left open where the match is weak. Some rows mark clone size as missing; the rest say once, few, many or name a class of expanded clone.

v_gene	abundance	d_gene	j_gene	CDR3aa	CDR3nt
TRBV12-3/TRBV12-4	NA	NA	TRBJ1-6	CASSLGGASNSPLHF	TGTGCCAGCAGTTTAGGAGGGGCCTCAAATTCACCCCTCCACTTT
TRBV4-1	NA	TRBD2	TRBJ2-4	CASSQDGIAGNIQYF	TGCGCCAGCAGCCAAGATGGGATAGCGGGAAACATTCAGTACTTC
TRBV11-1	few	NA	TRBJ1-1	CASSLGLRGTEAFF	TGTGCCAGCAGCTTAGGCCTACGGGGGACTGAAGCTTTCTTT
TRBV2	NA	TRBD1	TRBJ2-7	CASERDSSYEQYF	TGTGCCAGCGAGAGGGACAGCTCCTACGAGCAGTACTTC
TRBV6-2/TRBV6-3	few	NA	TRBJ2-3	CASSYTDRYAYF	TGTGCCAGCAGTTACACGGACAGATACGCGTATTTT
TRBV5-1	NA	TRBD2	TRBJ2-7	CASSGAGTSGVVVYEQYF	TGCGCCAGCAGCGGCGCGGGGACTAGCGGGGTGGTGGTCTACGAGCAGTACTTC
TRBV6-1	few	NA	TRBJ2-5	CASSDRRRGETQYF	TGTGCCAGCAGTGACCGACGGAGGGGGGAGACCCAGTACTTC
TRBV29-1	NA	NA	TRBJ1-2	CSVEDKGVGYGYTF	TGCAGCGTTGAAGATAAGGGGGTGGGATATGGCTACACCTTC
TRBV7-2	few	NA	TRBJ2-5	CASSLRQGAQYF	TGTGCCAGCAGCTTACGGCAGGGCGCGCAGTACTTC
TRBV21-1	few	NA	TRBJ2-7	CASSKGGGGRDREQYF	TGTGCCAGCAGCAAAGGCGGTGGCGGGAGGGATCGGGAGCAGTACTTC
TRBV27	NA	NA	TRBJ2-7	CASSLRALPGNEQYF	TGTGCCAGCAGCCTACGAGCCCTACCTGGGAACGAGCAGTACTTC
TRBV7-9	NA	TRBD2	TRBJ2-1	CASSRTSGADYNEQFF	TGTGCCAGCAGCCGGACTAGCGGGGCCGACTACAATGAGCAGTTCTTC
TRBV7-9	NA	NA	TRBJ2-1	CASSLAGDGAGAYNEQFF	TGTGCCAGCAGCTTAGCGGGGGACGGCGCTGGGGCTTACAATGAGCAGTTCTTC